A selection of T cell receptor beta chains follows, all from one sample in a study of shared clonotypes between healthy human individuals. Profiled with immunoSEQ multiplex PCR; TCRdb holds only in-frame clones, not every one. Among roughly 1.4 million clones listed, about 98.5% were seen once. Sequences were obtained from naive CD4+ T cells sorted from blood. These receptors were obtained from a man between 25 and 39 years old in good health. Each CDR3 is given with its conserved first and last residue. Fields, in order: CDR3 length, J gene, clone size, D gene, V gene, CDR3 DNA, CDR3 protein. A D gene is named only where the DNA matches it firmly. Clone sizes are given selectively: once, few, many, or a class where the clone is expanded.

>14|TRBJ2-1|.|TRBD2|TRBV18
TGTGCCAGCTCACCACCAGCGGGATTGAGTGAGCAGTTCTTC
CASSPPAGLSEQFF
>13|TRBJ2-1|.|.|TRBV11-3
TGTGCCAGCAGCTTAGCAGGGTACAATGAGCAGTTCTTC
CASSLAGYNEQFF
>15|TRBJ2-7|.|TRBD2|TRBV7-9
TGTGCCAGCAGCTTAGAGGCGGGAGTTAGGGACGAGCAGTACTTC
CASSLEAGVRDEQYF
>13|TRBJ2-1|.|.|TRBV6-6
TGTGCCAGCTCCCAGGGTAATATCAATGAGCAGTTCTTC
CASSQGNINEQFF
>14|TRBJ1-5|.|TRBD1|TRBV28
TGTGCCAGCAGTCGGACAGGGGGCAATCAGCCCCAGCATTTT
CASSRTGGNQPQHF
>13|TRBJ1-2|.|TRBD1|TRBV6-4
TGTGCCAGCAGCCCAGGACAGGGTGGTGGCTACACCTTC
CASSPGQGGGYTF
>14|TRBJ2-7|.|TRBD1|TRBV7-8
TGTGCCAGCAGCCGGGGACAGAATAACTACGAGCAGTACTTC
CASSRGQNNYEQYF
>15|TRBJ2-3|once|TRBD1|TRBV7-2
TGTGCCAGCAGCTACCGACAGGGTATCACAGATACGCAGTATTTT
CASSYRQGITDTQYF
>12|TRBJ2-7|once|.|TRBV10-3
TGTGCCACACGCGAGAGGGCGCCCGAGCAGTACTTC
CATRERAPEQYF
>15|TRBJ2-3|.|.|TRBV9
TGTGCCAGCAGCGTAGCTCCTAGCGCAACAGATACGCAGTATTTT
CASSVAPSATDTQYF
>14|TRBJ2-7|.|.|TRBV5-4
TGTGCCAGCAGCGGCGGACTGAGCTCCTACGAGCAGTACTTC
CASSGGLSSYEQYF
>16|TRBJ1-1|.|TRBD1|TRBV9
TGTGCCAGCAGCGTAGACGGCCGGACAGGGAACACTGAAGCTTTCTTT
CASSVDGRTGNTEAFF
>14|TRBJ2-3|.|.|TRBV10-3
TGTGCCACCCTGGACCGGGTTACCACAGATACGCAGTATTTT
CATLDRVTTDTQYF
>13|TRBJ1-5|once|TRBD1|TRBV2
TGTGCCAGCAGGAGGACAGGGGAACAGCCCCAGCATTTT
CASRRTGEQPQHF
>14|TRBJ2-7|.|.|TRBV7-9
TGTGCCAGCAGCTTAGCCGGGGGAAGGTACGAGCAGTACTTC
CASSLAGGRYEQYF
>18|TRBJ2-1|once|.|TRBV9
TGTGCCAGCAGCGTGGGAGGGGGCAATTTCCGTCAAGGCAATGAGCAGTTCTTC
CASSVGGGNFRQGNEQFF
>20|TRBJ1-4|.|TRBD1|TRBV6-1
TGTGCCAGCAGTGAAGTGGCGGGACAGGGGATGATAGGGACTAATGAAAAACTGTTTTTT
CASSEVAGQGMIGTNEKLFF
>15|TRBJ2-1|.|TRBD2|TRBV16
TGTGCCAGCAGCCTAATGGGACTAGTCCACAATGAGCAGTTCTTC
CASSLMGLVHNEQFF
>12|TRBJ2-1|.|.|TRBV6-9
TGTGCGATAGATAAAACCTACAATGAGCAGTTCTTC
CAIDKTYNEQFF
>14|TRBJ2-1|.|TRBD2|TRBV6-1
TGTGCCACTAGGCGGGGGAAGTCCTACAATGAGCAGTTCTTC
CATRRGKSYNEQFF
>13|TRBJ2-7|once|.|TRBV28
TGTGCCAGCAGTTTGACCTCTCCCTACGAGCAGTACTTC
CASSLTSPYEQYF
>14|TRBJ2-7|.|TRBD2|TRBV27
TGTGCCAGCAGTTTATGGGGGAGGGTCCACGAGCAGTACTTC
CASSLWGRVHEQYF
>16|TRBJ2-7|.|.|TRBV6-6
TGTGCCAGCAGTCCCCTTGACCGGGAGCCCGCATACGAGCAGTACTTC
CASSPLDREPAYEQYF
>13|TRBJ1-1|.|.|TRBV7-6
TGTGCCAGCAGCTTCAAAGAGAACACTGAAGCTTTCTTT
CASSFKENTEAFF
>14|TRBJ2-3|.|.|TRBV4-3
TGCGCCAGCAGCCAAGATTGGAGGGCAGATACGCAGTATTTT
CASSQDWRADTQYF
>13|TRBJ1-1|.|.|TRBV6-5
TGTGCCAGCAGTTACGTCAGGTCCACTGAAGCTTTCTTT
CASSYVRSTEAFF
>14|TRBJ2-7|.|TRBD2|TRBV29-1
TGCAGCGTGGGGGGGAAGGGCGTATCCTACGAGCAGTACTTC
CSVGGKGVSYEQYF
>13|TRBJ2-2|.|.|TRBV9
TGTGCCAGCAGCGTTGCCGGCACCGGGGAGCTGTTTTTT
CASSVAGTGELFF
>13|TRBJ2-7|.|.|TRBV18
TGTGCCAGTGGGGCAGGGGAATTCTACGAGCAGTACTTC
CASGAGEFYEQYF
>14|TRBJ2-5|.|.|TRBV9
TGTGCCAGCAGCGTACAGGCCTGGGGGGAGACCCAGTACTTC
CASSVQAWGETQYF
>14|TRBJ2-1|.|.|TRBV2
TGTGCCAGCAAACGGGACCTACAAATACTGGAGCAGTTCTTC
CASKRDLQILEQFF
>13|TRBJ1-5|.|.|TRBV27
TGTGCCAGCAGTTTAGACATAAATCAGCCCCAGCATTTT
CASSLDINQPQHF
>15|TRBJ2-7|.|.|TRBV19
TGTGCCAGTAGTGCAGTCCACCCGCCCAGGGACGAGCAGTACTTC
CASSAVHPPRDEQYF
>18|TRBJ2-1|.|.|TRBV21-1
TGTGCCAGCACCTCCCTGGACAGGTCCATGAGCTCCTACAATGAGCAGTTCTTC
CASTSLDRSMSSYNEQFF
>18|TRBJ1-4|.|TRBD1|TRBV4-1
TGCGCCAGCAGCGTCACCGGGACAGGGAATTGGCATAATGAAAAACTGTTTTTT
CASSVTGTGNWHNEKLFF
>15|TRBJ2-1|.|.|TRBV5-1
TGCGCCAGCAATTATGTGGGAGTAGACTACAATGAGCAGTTCTTC
CASNYVGVDYNEQFF
>14|TRBJ1-5|.|.|TRBV28
TGTGCCAGCAGCGGGACACCACTCGATCAGCCCCAGCATTTT
CASSGTPLDQPQHF
>13|TRBJ2-3|.|.|TRBV11-2
TGTGCCAGCAGCTCCGGACGGGCAGATACGCAGTATTTT
CASSSGRADTQYF
>11|TRBJ2-1|.|TRBD1|TRBV20-1
TGCCGTTGGACAGGGGGCGGAGAGCAGTTCTTC
CRWTGGGEQFF
>15|TRBJ2-7|.|TRBD2|TRBV10-2
TGCGCCAGCAGTCACGAGCGGGAGGGTTCCTACGAGCAGTACTTC
CASSHEREGSYEQYF
>11|TRBJ2-3|few|.|TRBV20-1
TGCAGTGAAGGGGCAGGAGATACGCAGTATTTT
CSEGAGDTQYF
>14|TRBJ2-1|.|TRBD2|TRBV2
TGTGCCAGCAGGGCCGGGACTAGCGGTTTTAAGCAGTTCTTC
CASRAGTSGFKQFF
>19|TRBJ2-3|.|TRBD2|TRBV4-3
TGCGCCAGCAGCCAAGAGGGTGGACGGTTGCGGGGGAGCACAGATACGCAGTATTTT
CASSQEGGRLRGSTDTQYF
>15|TRBJ2-3|.|TRBD2|TRBV9
TGTGCCAGCAGCGTGACTAGCGCGTACACAGATACGCAGTATTTT
CASSVTSAYTDTQYF
>15|TRBJ2-7|.|TRBD1|TRBV7-2
TGTGCCAGCAGCCGAGCGGGACAGGGGACCTACGAGCAGTACTTC
CASSRAGQGTYEQYF